This T cell receptor (beta chain) was sequenced for a study of blood T cell repertoires in COVID-19 (TCRdb year 2020). For the wider study: Samples covering the acute and convalescent phases of COVID-19 were provided by collaborators in the United States, Italy and Spain. The material from the prospective study consisted of cDNA or gDNA derived from T cells, B-cell-depleted T cells, or PBMCs. A freely available public database, intended as a resource for researchers studying the immune response to SARS-CoV-2, is where the repertoires were released. The dataset comprised deeply sampled blood TCRbeta repertoires from subjects exposed to, actively infected with, or recovered from COVID-19. The samples were drawn from the first 160 participants of the ongoing ImmuneRACE study and from 1,200 or so subjects provided by 6 global collaborators. Where available, HLA class I and class II types were obtained from metadata supplied by the sample provider rather than from assay-based typing. Nearly every sample came with metadata listing a de-identified subject ID, COVID-19 status, age in years and sex. Points the paper makes about the study in general: How much clinical and demographic metadata was included differed by source and by participant, and the metadata was provided uncurated.

This clone was counted only a few times. Its antigen is not yet known. There are no base qualities to consult, and no much larger clone falls within one base. TCRbeta CDR3 regions were amplified from genomic DNA by means of the immunoSEQ Assay, a bias-controlled multiplex PCR. Regarding the original processing steps: The number of nucleated cells in each sample was estimated by amplification of reference gene primers within the assay. To quantify the absolute abundance of each unique TCRbeta CDR3 rearrangement, sequence reads were collapsed and filtered. For each sample, productive Simpson clonality was calculated as the square root of Simpson's diversity index across productive rearrangements. Not all clones reach the TCRdb copy of this immuneACCESS table, which keeps in-frame sequences only. Checked studies attribute under half of the gap to unresolved V genes and leave the rest unexplained. That table supplies the V and J calls and clone size; D and trimming were determined from the DNA. For this sample the table gives 150,000 to 200,000 clones, of which roughly 85% were detected only once. Roughly 25% of the sample lies in the top ten.

The collaborating institutions used their own protocols to collect whole blood in K2EDTA tubes. For TCRbeta analysis, collaborators shipped samples in one of three forms: frozen whole blood, isolated PBMCs, or DNA extracted from either of those sample types. Spanning cysteine to phenylalanine, the CDR3 consists of 14 amino acids. Left in the record is the CDR3 DNA by itself, 42 bases read in frame from the first base. Unmatched junction bases come to 8, with V trimmed by 4 bases and J by 8 bases. The germline V gene (reference sequence) supplies CDR1 SGHNT and CDR2 YYREEE. Sequenced sample: peripheral blood. This clonotype was sampled from a woman in her seventies with acute or convalescent COVID-19. In this chain, TRBV5-4 is recombined with TRBJ2-2, and TRBD2 aligns with 7 junction nucleotides. Here is the DNA: TGTGCCAGCAGCCGGGACTACAGTTCGGGGGAGCTGTTTTTT. This gives the protein CASSRDYSSGELFF.